A single sample gave rise to the 28 T cell receptor beta chains below, sequenced in a study of prognosis after radiotherapy for stage I lung cancer. Amplification of TCR beta CDR3 from genomic DNA used two-round multiplex PCR. Primers specific to each TRBV and TRBJ gene drove first-round PCR. MiXCR was run by TCRdb on the multiplex PCR reads, yielding one entry per CDR3 protein. This table holds 45,000 to 60,000 distinct CDR3 sequences, about 35% found once. The input for sequencing was PBMCs, taken before or after stereotactic body radiation therapy (not recorded which). These receptor sequences come from a donor aged 50 or older with non-small cell lung cancer.

This clonotype was observed at least ten times. The chain joins TRBV4-2 to TRBJ1-1, with unresolved D. The CDR3 covers 14 residues. V was cut by 0 bases and J by 5 bases, with 10 bases left in between. CDR1 is LGHNA and CDR2 is YNFKEQ in the germline V gene. The CDR3, as DNA: TGTGCCAGCAGCCAAGATAGGGTTTGGACTGAAGCTTTCTTT. It translates to CASSQDRVWTEAFF.

This sequence joins TRBV6-1 and TRBJ1-2, with D possibly matching TRBD1 (6 bases). This CDR3 is built from 13 residues. V shed 8 bases and J shed 1 base, with 11 bases lying between them. The germline V gene has CDR1 MNHNS and CDR2 SASEGT. The CDR3 protein is CASGRTDNYGYTF. Written as DNA, the CDR3 is TGTGCCAGCGGTAGGACAGATAACTATGGCTACACCTTC.

This clonotype was seen at least ten times. The chain combines TRBV7-2 with TRBJ1-1; perhaps TRBD1 as D (5 bases). The CDR3 has 15 amino acids. In germline, CDR1 is SGHTA, CDR2 FQGNSA. Trimming took off 1 base at V and 5 bases at J, with 14 bases between the two ends. The CDR3 coding sequence is TGTGCCAGCAGCTTAGTTGGGACCTCCGGGACTGAAGCTTTCTTT. This gives the protein CASSLVGTSGTEAFF.

About this clonotype: A much more abundant neighbour one base away suggests this may be a read error. The rearrangement joins TRBV6-1 to TRBJ1-5; D may be TRBD1 (5 bases). The length of the CDR3 is 13 residues. V was pared by 8 bases and J by 5 bases, with 13 bases between. From germline, CDR1 is MNHNS and CDR2 SASEGT. CDR3 amino acids: CASQGDVYQPQHF. The DNA of the CDR3 is TGTGCCAGCCAGGGTGACGTATATCAGCCCCAGCATTTT.

At least ten counts were recorded for this clonotype. The V call is TRBV11-3, the J call TRBJ2-3, with D maybe TRBD2 (7 bases). The V gene lost 5 bases and the J gene lost 0 bases, with 15 bases spanning the gap. Germline loops: CDR1 SGHNT, CDR2 YENEEA. CDR3 length: 16 residues. In nucleotides, the CDR3 is TGTGCCAGCAGCCCTGGGGGGGCCGCTAGCACAGATACGCAGTATTTT. It encodes CASSPGGAASTDTQYF.

This clonotype was recorded many times. The genes are TRBV19 and TRBJ2-3, with 11 bases identical to TRBD2. The CDR3 sequence is 16 residues long. Germline loops: CDR1 LNHDA, CDR2 SQIVND (reference sequence). Losses at the gene ends were 6 bases for V and 1 base for J; bases not matched to a gene: 6. In DNA, the CDR3 is TGTGCCAGTAGGAAACTAGCGGGAGTCCGCACAGATACGCAGTATTTT. It encodes CASRKLAGVRTDTQYF.

The chain employs TRBV11-3 and TRBJ2-2; D gene unclear. This CDR3 has 13 amino acids. The V end was cut by 2 bases, the J end by 4 bases, with 5 bases between. Germline-derived CDR1 and CDR2 are SGHNT and YENEEA. Here the CDR3 DNA reads TGTGCCAGCAGCTTACTTCTCACCGGGGAGCTGTTTTTT. Protein sequence: CASSLLLTGELFF.

At least ten counts were recorded for this clonotype. The chain employs TRBV20-1 and TRBJ2-5, with D tentatively TRBD2 (6 bases). Germline CDR1 is DFQATT and CDR2 is SNEGSKA (reference sequence). The V end was cut by 7 bases, the J end by 5 bases, with 8 bases between. CDR3 length: 10 amino acids. The CDR3 region has the DNA TGCAGTGGCGGGGAGGAGACCCAGTACTTC. Translation: CSGGEETQYF.

Many counts were recorded for this clonotype. This chain links TRBV12-3 or TRBV12-4 with TRBJ2-1, with 7 bases fitting TRBD1. V shed 6 bases and J 4 bases; nucleotides not matched to a gene: 6. The CDR3 extends over 14 amino acids. CDR3 sequence (DNA): TGTGCCAGCAGAGAGGGGGCTAGGTACAATGAGCAGTTCTTC. Its translation: CASREGARYNEQFF.

This clonotype was seen many times. J is TRBJ1-6 and V is TRBV28, with D maybe TRBD1 (5 bases). Germline lookup yields CDR1 MDHEN and CDR2 SYDVKM. Deletions cut 2 bases from V and 6 bases from J, with 14 bases between. CDR3 length: 16 residues. The CDR3 loop is CASSLMGGATNSPLHF. Here the CDR3 DNA reads TGTGCCAGCAGTTTAATGGGGGGAGCTACTAATTCACCCCTCCACTTT.

This clonotype has just one count. A much larger clone differs by one base, so this may be a read error. This chain links TRBV6-2 or TRBV6-3 with TRBJ2-1; D gene uncertain. V shed 8 bases and J shed 2 bases, with 13 bases lying between them. The length of the CDR3 is 14 residues. Looked up from germline, CDR1 is MNHEY and CDR2 is SVGEGT. The CDR3 DNA is TGTGCCAGCGATGACTGTCGGACCTACAATGAGCAGTTCTTC. Translated: CASDDCRTYNEQFF.

The J gene is TRBJ2-3, the V gene TRBV20-1; 7 bases match TRBD2. CDR3 size: 15 residues. Germline CDR1 and CDR2: DFQATT and SNEGSKA (reference sequence). J gave up 9 bases and V 0 bases, and 12 bases lay outside the gene matches. CDR3: CSARELREGQETQYF. DNA of the CDR3: TGCAGTGCTAGAGAACTAAGGGAGGGCCAGGAAACGCAGTATTTT.

This clonotype appeared a few times. This chain links TRBV20-1 with TRBJ2-5, with TRBD2 matching over 7 bases. V gave up 0 bases and J gave up 4 bases; unmatched junction bases: 5. This CDR3 is 14 amino acids long. Germline V CDR1 and CDR2: DFQATT, SNEGSKA (reference sequence). As DNA, the CDR3 is TGCAGTGCTAGAGACCCTCCGGGAGGAGAGACCCAGTACTTC. It is translated as CSARDPPGGETQYF.

In this sample, this clonotype turned up many times. The rearrangement links TRBV9 to TRBJ2-1; 7 nucleotides agree with TRBD1. The germline CDR1 and CDR2 sequences are SGDLS and YYNGEE. The ends lost 0 bases at V and 4 bases at J; junction bases unmatched: 4. This CDR3 is 15 amino acids long. The CDR3 coding sequence is TGTGCCAGCAGCGTAGACGGGACAGTATACAATGAGCAGTTCTTC. Protein: CASSVDGTVYNEQFF.

The sample holds many counts of this clonotype. The chain couples TRBV28 to TRBJ2-7; 8 positions match TRBD2. The CDR3 contains 13 residues. With 8 bases clipped from V and 3 bases from J, the junction kept 6 bases outside the gene matches. Germline V gene lookup returns CDR1 MDHEN and CDR2 SYDVKM. CDR3 loop: CASSERELYEQYF. The CDR3 DNA follows: TGTGCCAGCTCTGAGCGGGAGCTCTACGAGCAGTACTTC.

About this clonotype itself: One base separates it from a far larger clone, so it is likely a read error. V and J are TRBV6-2 or TRBV6-3 and TRBJ1-1; D gene uncertain. This CDR3 region has 13 residues. V was cut by 6 bases and J by 3 bases, with 11 bases left in between. Germline V gives CDR1 MNHEY, CDR2 SVGEGT. The CDR3 spells CASSRESYTEAFF. CDR3 in DNA: TGTGCCAGCAGCCGGGAAAGTTACACTGAAGCTTTCTTT.

With regard to this clonotype: It differs at one base from a far larger clone, so likely a read error. The J gene is TRBJ2-2, the V gene TRBV7-8; TRBD1 matches at 9 bases. J was trimmed by 7 bases and V by 5 bases; bases with no gene match: 8. The CDR3 consists of 15 residues. CDR1 and CDR2 from the germline V gene are SGHVS and FQNEAQ. DNA of the CDR3: TGTGCCAGCAGCCGCCTACAGGGGGCCGTCGGGGAGCTGTTTTTT. This gives the protein CASSRLQGAVGELFF.

This clonotype occurred many times. V usage is TRBV6-2 or TRBV6-3 and J usage is TRBJ2-2; maybe TRBD1 (6 bases). CDR3 length equals 18 residues. V lost 5 bases and J lost 1, with 20 bases in between. Germline CDR1 MNHEY, CDR2 SVGEGT. The CDR3 loop reads CASSKDRSTLLNTGELFF. Here the CDR3 DNA reads TGTGCCAGCAGTAAAGACAGGTCCACTCTGCTGAACACCGGGGAGCTGTTTTTT.

This clonotype has at least ten counts. J is TRBJ2-1 and V is TRBV18, with TRBD1 as a possible D gene (5 bases). Germline-derived CDR1 and CDR2 are KGHSH and LQKENI. This CDR3 comprises 13 residues. The V end was cut by 1 base, the J end by 5 bases, with 6 bases between. CDR3 in amino acids: CASSPLRDNEQFF. CDR3 nucleotides: TGTGCCAGCTCACCACTCAGGGACAATGAGCAGTTCTTC.

Comments on this clonotype: A read error may be the cause here, since a much bigger clone is one base away. This chain links TRBV6-2 or TRBV6-3 with TRBJ2-5; tentatively, D is TRBD1 (6 bases). The CDR3 is 14 residues long. Trimming took off 4 bases at V and 2 bases at J, with 11 bases between the two ends. Germline V gene lookup returns CDR1 MNHEY and CDR2 SVGEGT. For the CDR3, the DNA is TGTGCCAGCAGTTCCGAAAGGGGGCAAGAGACCCAGTACTTC. Amino acids: CASSSERGQETQYF.

The sample holds many counts of this clonotype. The CDR3 DNA reads TGTGCCAGCAGCCCCCTTGCGGGAAACACCATATATTTT. Translated, it gives CASSPLAGNTIYF. The chain carries TRBV7-2 and TRBJ1-3; the D is unclear. The V and J ends lost 5 bases and 4 bases respectively, with 9 bases between them. The CDR3 totals 13 residues. The V gene's germline CDR1 is SGHTA and CDR2 FQGNSA. The entire variable domain, with the rest obtained from reference TRBV7-2 and TRBJ1-3, is as follows: GAGVSQSPSNKVTEKGKDVELRCDPISGHTALYWYRQSLGQGLEFLIYFQGNSAPDKSGLPSDRFSAERTGGSVSTLTIQRTQQEDSAVYLCASSPLAGNTIYFGEGSWLTVV.

This clonotype came up many times. V is TRBV6-1 and J is TRBJ2-7; D gene uncertain. The CDR3 totals 14 residues. Germline V lookup: CDR1 MNHNS, CDR2 SASEGT. The V gene lost 3 bases and the J gene lost 2 bases, with 11 bases spanning the gap. The DNA for the CDR3 is TGTGCCAGCAGTGACGGACCGCGACCCTACGAGCAGTACTTC. Translated: CASSDGPRPYEQYF.

Regarding this clonotype: One end of the junction is discordant with germline, which a read error may explain. The chain has TRBV5-1 and TRBJ2-5; perhaps TRBD2 as D (6 bases). The CDR3 contains 15 residues. CDR1 and CDR2 from the germline V gene are SGHRS and YFSETQ. CDR3 bases: TGCGCCAGCAGCATAGGACCTACGGGACGGGAGACCAAGTACTTC. Protein product: CASSIGPTGRETKYF.

With regard to this clonotype: The junction and the germline gene differ at one end; a read error may be behind it. The gene calls are TRBV5-5 and TRBJ2-6, with a weak D call TRBD1 (6 bases). Germline CDR1 and CDR2: SGHKS and YYEKEE (reference sequence). The CDR3 sequence is 15 residues long. The CDR3 protein is CASSLEGGGDNVMTF. For the CDR3, the DNA is TGTGCCAGCAGCCTCGAGGGTGGTGGGGACAACGTCATGACTTTC. The whole variable domain, remainder taken from reference TRBV5-5 and TRBJ2-6, is DAGVTQSPTHLIKTRGQQVTLRCSPISGHKSVSWYQQVLGQGPQFIFQYYEKEERGRGNFPDRFSARQFPNYSSELNVNALLLGDSALYLCASSLEGGGDNVMTFGAGSRLTVL.

The V gene is TRBV28, the J gene TRBJ2-2; TRBD2 matches 7 bases. CDR3 length equals 16 residues. Germline V gene lookup returns CDR1 MDHEN and CDR2 SYDVKM. The J segment lost 6 bases and the V segment lost 6 bases, leaving 13 bases of the junction unmatched. The CDR3 spells CASREERGFRSGELFF. CDR3 nucleotides: TGTGCCAGCAGAGAAGAGCGGGGCTTTAGGTCCGGGGAGCTGTTTTTT.

This clonotype was counted many times. The gene calls are TRBV12-3 or TRBV12-4 and TRBJ1-1; D uncertain. Trimming stripped 5 bases from V and 0 bases from J, with 16 bases between. The CDR3 has 16 amino acids. The CDR3 DNA reads TGTGCCAGCAGTCCCCTTTCCCTGACGGTGAACACTGAAGCTTTCTTT. Translated: CASSPLSLTVNTEAFF.

The CDR3 loop reads CASSYRGQSLSGGVYNEQFF. DNA for the CDR3: TGCGCCAGCAGCTACCGCGGTCAGAGCCTTAGCGGGGGAGTCTACAATGAGCAGTTCTTC. V is TRBV5-1 and J is TRBJ2-1; 9 positions agree with TRBD2. Germline CDR1 reads SGHRS; CDR2 reads YFSETQ. The CDR3 has 20 residues. The junction had 19 bases not matched to a gene; V was cut back by 3 bases and J by 3 bases.

This clonotype was seen repeatedly, ten times or more. The chain uses TRBV3-1 and TRBJ2-5; the D gene is possibly TRBD1 (5 bases). The CDR3 totals 15 residues. CDR1 and CDR2 from the germline V gene are LGHDT and YNNKEL (reference sequence). Trimming removed 4 bases from V and 2 bases from J, with 14 bases in between. Written as DNA, the CDR3 is TGTGCCAGCAGCCGGTCGACAGTAGCTCAAGAGACCCAGTACTTC. Protein: CASSRSTVAQETQYF.